This TCR beta chain was identified during a study of blood T cell repertoires in COVID-19. On the study more broadly: Both acute and convalescent COVID-19 samples were obtained from the United States, Italy and Spain. Sources were T cells, B-cell-depleted T cells, or PBMCs; the material itself was cDNA or gDNA.

Authors' data handling: Counts of nucleated cells, estimated from reference gene primer amplification, were obtained. TCRdb keeps only in-frame clones here, not all; method: immunoSEQ multiplex PCR. The V and J calls and clone size were taken over from that table, and D and trimming were inferred from the DNA. This sample has 200,000 to 250,000 clones, with approximately 83% found just once. From germline, CDR1 is LGHDT and CDR2 YNNKEL (reference sequence). This CDR3 is built from 12 residues. V dropped 2 bases and J dropped 3 bases, with 5 bases sitting between them. The sequence was obtained from a woman in her 30s who had recovered from COVID-19. The sequenced material came from peripheral blood. J is TRBJ2-7 and V is TRBV3-1 (or the pseudogene TRBV3-2); no firm D call. The CDR3 DNA sequence: TGTGCCAGCAGCCAATACTACTACGAGCAGTACTTC. Amino acid sequence: CASSQYYYEQYF.